These T cell receptor beta chains were read from a single sample in a study of blood T cell repertoires in COVID-19. The method was immunoSEQ multiplex PCR; TCRdb's version includes in-frame clones alone and lacks a portion of them. The table lists 100,000 or so clones, roughly 69% of them singletons. The specimen sequenced was peripheral blood. Receptors originate from a man older than 75 with acute or convalescent COVID-19. CDR3s include the opening cysteine and the closing phenylalanine or tryptophan. The D gene is left open where the match is weak. Some rows have no size entry. The others give once, few or many, or a class for an expanded clone.

TRBV14	NA	TRBJ2-2	NA	CASSPNTLSGELFF	TGTGCCAGCAGCCCTAATACTTTGTCCGGGGAGCTGTTTTTT
TRBV7-8	TRBD1	TRBJ1-6	NA	CASSLQQGSSYNSPLHF	TGTGCCAGCAGCTTACAACAGGGGAGCTCCTATAATTCACCCCTCCACTTT
TRBV2	TRBD2	TRBJ2-7	once	CASRAGGLREQYF	TGTGCCAGCAGAGCGGGAGGGCTGCGGGAGCAGTACTTC
TRBV6-2/TRBV6-3	NA	TRBJ1-6	once	CASSDRGVGNSPLHF	TGTGCCAGCAGCGACCGGGGAGTGGGTAATTCACCCCTCCACTTT
TRBV2	NA	TRBJ2-1	NA	CASSDRRSRNEQFF	TGTGCCAGCAGTGATAGGCGGAGCCGCAATGAGCAGTTCTTC
TRBV7-9	NA	TRBJ2-7	few	CASSGSEKQYF	TGTGCCAGCAGCGGTAGCGAGAAGCAGTACTTC
TRBV2	TRBD2	TRBJ2-1	NA	CASSAGGGGYNEQFF	TGTGCCAGCAGTGCGGGAGGGGGAGGTTACAATGAGCAGTTCTTC
TRBV18	NA	TRBJ1-2	NA	CASSQGVGYGYTF	TGTGCCAGCTCACAAGGGGTTGGCTATGGCTACACCTTC
TRBV6-6	TRBD1	TRBJ1-5	once	CASRSKQGTSFEPQHF	TGTGCCAGCAGATCGAAACAGGGGACCTCGTTTGAGCCCCAGCATTTT
TRBV2	TRBD1	TRBJ2-5	once	CASRLGQGVTQYF	TGTGCCAGCAGGTTGGGACAGGGAGTAACCCAGTACTTC
TRBV20-1	NA	TRBJ1-2	NA	CSASGQANYGYTF	TGCAGTGCTAGTGGGCAGGCTAACTATGGCTACACCTTC
TRBV7-2	TRBD2	TRBJ2-2	NA	CASSPRTSSTGELFF	TGTGCCAGCAGCCCTCGGACTAGCTCCACCGGGGAGCTGTTTTTT
TRBV5-5	NA	TRBJ2-7	NA	CASSGPNRVRVEQYF	TGTGCCAGCAGCGGCCCGAACAGGGTTAGAGTCGAGCAGTACTTC
TRBV28	NA	TRBJ1-2	NA	CASVSQEPHYGYTF	TGTGCCAGCGTATCACAGGAACCGCACTATGGCTACACCTTC
TRBV30	TRBD1	TRBJ1-3	few	CALTRDSYSGNTIYF	TGTGCCTTGACGCGGGACAGCTACTCTGGAAACACCATATATTTT
TRBV7-3	TRBD1	TRBJ1-2	NA	CASSLVRDRKKWNGYTF	TGTGCCAGCAGCTTAGTCCGGGACAGGAAAAAATGGAATGGCTACACCTTC
TRBV11-2	NA	TRBJ2-7	NA	CASSLTAGERYEQYF	TGTGCCAGCAGCTTAACGGCAGGGGAACGCTACGAGCAGTACTTC
TRBV3-1/TRBV3-2	TRBD2	TRBJ2-2	NA	CASSPGLAGLTGELFF	TGTGCCAGCAGCCCGGGACTAGCGGGTCTCACCGGGGAGCTGTTTTTT
TRBV2	NA	TRBJ1-1	NA	CASREGNTEAFF	TGTGCCAGCAGAGAGGGAAACACTGAAGCTTTCTTT
TRBV7-9	TRBD1	TRBJ2-1	NA	CASSLPGQGVYEQFF	TGTGCCAGCAGCCTACCGGGACAGGGGGTTTATGAGCAGTTCTTC
TRBV2	NA	TRBJ2-2	few	CASNGQNTGELFF	TGTGCCAGCAACGGACAGAACACCGGGGAGCTGTTTTTT
TRBV5-1	NA	TRBJ1-1	NA	CASSLGQLWYSSEAFF	TGCGCCAGCAGCTTGGGACAGCTCTGGTATAGTTCTGAAGCTTTCTTT
TRBV7-9	TRBD1	TRBJ1-1	NA	CASSFGQAMNTEAFF	TGTGCCAGCAGCTTTGGACAGGCCATGAACACTGAAGCTTTCTTT
TRBV2	TRBD1	TRBJ2-3	once	CASTTGGGFGQYF	TGTGCCAGCACCACAGGGGGAGGTTTCGGGCAGTATTTT
TRBV28	NA	TRBJ2-5	NA	CASSSPMYQETQYF	TGTGCCAGCAGTTCCCCCATGTACCAAGAGACCCAGTACTTC
TRBV19	NA	TRBJ2-6	NA	CASSTIGSPGANVLTF	TGTGCCAGTAGTACTATCGGGTCTCCCGGGGCCAACGTCCTGACTTTC
TRBV28	NA	TRBJ1-2	NA	CASSLRTEGYTF	TGTGCCAGCAGTCTACGGACAGAAGGCTACACCTTC
TRBV19	NA	TRBJ2-7	once	CASSLGGRTYEQYF	TGTGCCAGTAGTCTCGGGGGTAGGACCTACGAGCAATACTTC
TRBV5-4	NA	TRBJ2-3	NA	CASSLAGTDTQYF	TGTGCCAGCAGCTTGGCCGGGACAGATACGCAGTATTTT
TRBV24-1	TRBD2	TRBJ2-1	NA	CATSDRTSGSGTPYKQFF	TGTGCCACCAGTGATCGGACTAGCGGGTCGGGAACCCCGTATAAGCAGTTCTTC
TRBV6-4	TRBD1	TRBJ1-6	NA	CASSAGTVNSPLHF	TGTGCCAGCAGTGCTGGGACAGTTAATTCACCCCTCCACTTT
TRBV5-8	TRBD1	TRBJ2-5	NA	CASSYRGYYQETQYF	TGTGCCAGCAGTTACAGGGGGTACTACCAAGAGACCCAGTACTTC
TRBV11-3	TRBD2	TRBJ2-1	NA	CASSRGTSGEQFF	TGTGCCAGCAGCCGCGGGACTAGCGGAGAGCAGTTCTTC
TRBV28	TRBD1	TRBJ1-3	medium-sized	CASRPPGGGNTIYF	TGTGCCAGCAGACCTCCAGGGGGTGGAAACACCATATATTTT
TRBV5-1	NA	TRBJ2-2	once	CASSLVGGPNTGELFF	TGCGCCAGCAGCTTGGTCGGGGGACCTAACACCGGGGAGCTGTTTTTT
TRBV28	TRBD2	TRBJ2-7	once	CASSFGTSGTLSSYEQYF	TGTGCCAGCAGTTTCGGGACTAGCGGGACCCTGAGCTCCTACGAGCAGTACTTC
TRBV7-8	TRBD1	TRBJ1-4	NA	CASSQGQGNEKLFF	TGTGCCAGCAGCCAGGGACAGGGAAATGAAAAACTGTTTTTT
TRBV6-5	NA	TRBJ1-5	NA	CASTEPLRNQPQHF	TGTGCCAGCACCGAGCCGCTACGCAATCAGCCCCAGCATTTT
TRBV7-2	NA	TRBJ2-7	NA	CASSKDRSESYEQYF	TGTGCCAGCAGTAAAGACAGGTCCGAATCCTACGAGCAGTACTTC
TRBV19	NA	TRBJ2-1	NA	CASSRSGRYNEQFF	TGTGCCAGTAGTCGGAGCGGGCGGTACAATGAGCAGTTCTTC
TRBV9	NA	TRBJ2-3	NA	CASSLQTGDTQYF	TGTGCCAGCAGCTTGCAGACTGGGGATACGCAGTATTTT
TRBV6-2/TRBV6-3	NA	TRBJ2-3	NA	CASSLGYGSLSTDTQYF	TGTGCCAGCAGTTTGGGGTACGGGAGCCTCAGCACAGATACGCAGTATTTT
TRBV5-1	TRBD1	TRBJ1-2	few	CASNLGQGGYGYTF	TGCGCCAGCAATCTCGGACAGGGAGGCTATGGCTACACCTTC
TRBV20-1	TRBD2	TRBJ2-1	NA	CSASGPGLAGNEQFF	TGCAGTGCTAGTGGCCCGGGACTAGCGGGCAATGAGCAGTTCTTC
TRBV25-1	NA	TRBJ1-4	NA	CASSLPGEKLFF	TGTGCCAGCAGTCTTCCCGGTGAAAAACTGTTTTTT
TRBV7-8	NA	TRBJ2-7	NA	CASSSGVYEQYF	TGTGCCAGCAGCTCTGGAGTCTACGAGCAGTACTTC
TRBV28	TRBD1	TRBJ1-2	NA	CASKGASGYGYTF	TGTGCCAGCAAGGGGGCTTCGGGCTATGGCTACACCTTC
TRBV6-2/TRBV6-3	NA	TRBJ2-7	NA	CASSYDQGQYF	TGTGCCAGCAGTTACGATCAGGGGCAGTACTTC
TRBV28	NA	TRBJ2-3	NA	CASSSQYTQYF	TGTGCCAGCAGTTCCCAGTATACGCAGTATTTT
TRBV29-1	TRBD1	TRBJ2-3	NA	CSVGGGGQGVADTQYF	TGCAGCGTTGGAGGGGGTGGACAGGGTGTAGCAGATACGCAGTATTTT
TRBV29-1	NA	TRBJ1-1	many	CSVVGANTEAFF	TGCAGCGTTGTTGGAGCCAACACTGAAGCTTTCTTT
TRBV7-2	TRBD2	TRBJ2-5	NA	CASSLDGGRALETQYF	TGTGCCAGCAGCTTAGACGGCGGGAGGGCCTTGGAGACCCAGTACTTC